The sample holds a few counts of the clone carrying this TCR beta chain. The antigen is not known. The entry originates in a study of identical twins. The study's findings and limits: Models came in too low on out-of-frame TCR alpha sharing in monozygotic twins.

This CDR3 contains 18 residues. The germline V gene has CDR1 SGDLS and CDR2 YYNGEE. The V gene end was trimmed by 4 bases and the J gene end by 0 bases; junction bases not matched to a gene: 12. TCRdb fed the 5' RACE reads into MiXCR, producing one record per CDR3 protein. The sample consists of 500,000 to 550,000 distinct CDR3 sequences, 22% of them appearing once. In addition, the sample was reused for a study of T cells expressing NK-cell markers. From that paper: Among the experiments, several used an anti-gamma-delta TCR antibody to restrict sorting to alpha-beta TCR T cells.

The chain employs TRBV9 and TRBJ2-3, with 9 bases identical to TRBD2. This sequence originates from a woman aged 18 to 35 in good health. What was sequenced was CD4+ T cells sorted from blood. The CDR3 DNA sequence: TGTGCCAGCAGCCCCCATTTTATAGCGGGGGTTAGCACAGATACGCAGTATTTT. Encoded protein: CASSPHFIAGVSTDTQYF.